Following are 14 T cell receptor beta chains from one sample sequenced in a study of cytomegalovirus exposure and HLA in healthy donors. The study ran its PCR with 60 Vbeta and 13 Jbeta primers. The protocol was immunoSEQ multiplex PCR, while the TCRdb copy is restricted to in-frame clones and leaves out a portion. Seen here are over 90,000 clones, approximately 70% observed once, and the top ten hold less than 3.5%. Source material: PBMCs. Receptors originate from a woman between 45 and 65 years old in good health and CMV-seronegative.

The rearrangement joins TRBV7-6 to TRBJ1-4, with 7 bases identical to TRBD1. V shed 0 bases, J shed 7 bases, and the junction held 11 bases outside the gene matches. Germline values: CDR1 SGHVS, CDR2 FNYEAQ. The CDR3 covers 17 residues. CDR3 DNA sequence: TGTGCCAGCAGCTTAGCGCAGTGGCACAGGGGAGCTGAAAAACTGTTTTTT. Its translation is CASSLAQWHRGAEKLFF.

The genes are TRBV14 and TRBJ2-7, with D hard to call. This CDR3 region has 13 residues. V dropped 3 bases and J dropped 7 bases, with 13 bases sitting between them. Germline CDR1 and CDR2: SGHDN and FVKESK. The DNA for the CDR3 is TGTGCCAGCAGCCAGAACCCCTACTCGGAGCAGTACTTC. Protein product: CASSQNPYSEQYF.

The J gene is TRBJ2-1, the V gene TRBV7-9; TRBD2 agrees at 15 bases. With V trimmed by 4 bases and J by 4 bases, 8 bases remained unmatched. Germline CDR1 is SEHNR and CDR2 is FQNEAQ (reference sequence). This CDR3 spans 18 amino acids. CDR3 nucleotides: TGTGCCAGCAGCTACGGACTAGCGGGGGGGCTGGCGTACAATGAGCAGTTCTTC. Translated, it gives CASSYGLAGGLAYNEQFF.

J is TRBJ2-2 and V is TRBV19; D unclear. The germline V and J ends were trimmed by 6 bases and 0 bases, with 5 bases remaining between them. The CDR3 runs to 13 residues. CDR1 is LNHDA and CDR2 is SQIVND in the germline V gene (reference sequence). CDR3 nucleotides: TGTGCCAGTAGGTACACGAACACCGGGGAGCTGTTTTTT. Translated, it gives CASRYTNTGELFF.

The chain has TRBV10-3 and TRBJ2-1; 12 bases are a match to TRBD2. The trim removed 0 bases at V and 9 bases at J, leaving 6 bases unmatched. The V gene's germline CDR1 is ENHRY and CDR2 SYGVKD. The CDR3 is 16 residues long. The CDR3 sequence: CAISESKGLAGPEQFF. The CDR3 nucleotides read TGTGCCATCAGTGAGTCGAAGGGACTAGCGGGCCCTGAGCAGTTCTTC.

J is TRBJ2-3 and V is TRBV27; TRBD2 matches at 7 bases. The CDR3 totals 14 residues. The ends lost 2 bases at V and 3 bases at J; junction bases unmatched: 2. CDR1 is MNHEY, CDR2 SMNVEV, per germline (reference sequence). CDR3 region: CASSLAGDTDTQYF. Here the CDR3 DNA reads TGTGCCAGCAGTTTAGCGGGAGATACAGATACGCAGTATTTT.

The J gene is TRBJ2-3, the V gene TRBV27, with 14 bases matching TRBD2. The J segment lost 1 base and the V segment lost 5 bases, leaving 5 bases of the junction unmatched. Germline V gene sequence: CDR1 MNHEY, CDR2 SMNVEV (reference sequence). CDR3 length: 17 amino acids. CDR3 sequence: CASSLTSGGARTDTQYF. CDR3 nucleotide sequence: TGTGCCAGCAGTCTGACTAGCGGGGGGGCTCGCACAGATACGCAGTATTTT.

The CDR3 DNA sequence: TGTGCCAGCAGCCCCGCCGGGACTAGCGAGTCCAATGAGCAGTTCTTC. This encodes CASSPAGTSESNEQFF. The chain carries TRBV4-2 and TRBJ2-1, with 10 positions matching TRBD2. Germline loops: CDR1 LGHNA, CDR2 YNFKEQ. The V segment lost 4 bases and the J segment 6 bases; nucleotides outside the gene matches: 9. The CDR3 covers 16 residues.

The chain employs TRBV27 and TRBJ2-2; D perhaps matches TRBD2 (5 bases). The CDR3 covers 13 residues. V was pared by 2 bases and J by 8 bases, with 9 bases between. Germline assignment: CDR1 MNHEY and CDR2 SMNVEV (reference sequence). This chain's CDR3 is CASSLTGNGELFF. Written as DNA, the CDR3 is TGTGCCAGCAGTTTAACCGGGAATGGGGAGCTGTTTTTT.

This chain joins TRBV29-1 and TRBJ2-1; D perhaps matches TRBD1 (5 bases). Germline V CDR1 and CDR2: SQVTM, ANQGSEA. Trimming shortened V by 1 base and J by 6 bases, and 7 bases separated the two germline ends. The CDR3 extends over 12 amino acids. CDR3 amino acids: CSVEGQGNEQFF. CDR3 DNA sequence: TGCAGCGTTGAAGGGCAGGGCAATGAGCAGTTCTTC.

This clone was counted between two and nine times. This chain connects TRBV18 to TRBJ1-1; weak D call: TRBD1 (5 bases). The CDR3 runs to 15 residues. The germline gives CDR1 KGHSH, CDR2 LQKENI. Trimming took off 3 bases at V and 4 bases at J, with 15 bases between the two ends. The CDR3 sequence: CASSPLAGTGTEAFF. The CDR3 nucleotides are TGTGCCAGCTCACCGTTAGCGGGGACCGGCACTGAAGCTTTCTTT.

This sequence joins TRBV6-4 and TRBJ2-1; TRBD2 agrees at 7 bases. Trimming took 0 bases from V and 4 from J; bases not matched to a gene: 3. This CDR3 has 15 residues. The germline V gene has CDR1 MRHNA and CDR2 SNTAGT. CDR3 nucleotides: TGTGCCAGCAGTGACTCGAGGACTAGGTACAATGAGCAGTTCTTC. Its translation: CASSDSRTRYNEQFF.

This chain connects TRBV7-2 to TRBJ2-3, with TRBD1 identical over 7 bases. Germline values: CDR1 SGHTA, CDR2 FQGNSA. The length of the CDR3 is 15 residues. J lost 3 bases, V lost 5 bases, and 8 bases had no gene match. CDR3 DNA sequence: TGTGCCAGCAGCCCCCAGGGCAGGGGGACAGATACGCAGTATTTT. Translated, it gives CASSPQGRGTDTQYF. Full variable domain (missing parts from reference TRBV7-2 and TRBJ2-3): GAGVSQSPSNKVTEKGKDVELRCDPISGHTALYWYRQSLGQGLEFLIYFQGNSAPDKSGLPSDRFSAERTGGSVSTLTIQRTQQEDSAVYLCASSPQGRGTDTQYFGPGTRLTVL.

The rearrangement joins TRBV6-1 to TRBJ1-5; unclear D gene. The CDR3 has 15 amino acids. The germline gives CDR1 MNHNS, CDR2 SASEGT. Deletions cut 2 bases from V and 2 bases from J, with 10 bases between. CDR3 amino acids: CASSEHPTGNQPQHF. CDR3 DNA sequence: TGTGCCAGCAGTGAACACCCTACAGGCAATCAGCCCCAGCATTTT.